The 2 T cell receptor beta chains in this list originate from one sample, sequenced in a study of T cell responses to AZD1222 COVID-19 vaccine. Measured with immunoSEQ multiplex PCR; TCRdb has only the in-frame clones, and not every one. The sample has under 150,000 clones; roughly 93% are singletons. This sample comprised peripheral blood, obtained 28 days after the second AZD1222 dose. Source of these receptors: an adult who received the AZD1222 COVID-19 vaccine.

Of note for this clone: The sample has other DNA sequences that encode this CDR3 too. The chain carries TRBV3-1 (or the pseudogene TRBV3-2) and TRBJ1-2; 8 bases map to TRBD1. The CDR3 spans 13 residues. Unmatched junction bases numbered 5, after V lost 6 bases and J lost 5 bases. Germline lookup yields CDR1 LGHDT and CDR2 YNNKEL (reference sequence). CDR3 DNA: TGTGCCAGCAGTCCTGGACAGGGATATGGCTACACCTTC. It encodes CASSPGQGYGYTF.

J is TRBJ2-7 and V is TRBV6-2 or TRBV6-3, with unresolved D. The V end lost 6 bases, the J end lost 4 bases, and 13 bases lay between the germline ends. Germline loops: CDR1 MNHEY, CDR2 SVGEGT. The CDR3 has 13 residues. The CDR3, as DNA: TGTGCCAGCAGCCGAAATTCCTTATACGAGCAGTACGTC. Protein product: CASSRNSLYEQYV.